This T cell receptor beta chain was obtained from a study of shared clonotypes between healthy human individuals. Clones were read by immunoSEQ multiplex PCR, and TCRdb kept only the in-frame ones, dropping some. The top ten clones hold roughly 0.13% of a sample with 2 million to 2.5 million clones, approximately 96% of them seen once. Investigators divided CD4+ cells into CD45RA+ naive and CD45RA-negative memory subsets. The CDR3 covers 10 residues. V gave up 2 bases and J gave up 8 bases, with 7 bases separating them. The V gene's germline CDR1 is GTSNPN and CDR2 SVGIG (reference sequence). This sequence was found in a man between 18 and 35 years old in good health. The sequenced sample consisted of naive CD4+ T cells sorted from blood. Sample subset: CD45RA+ positively selected. V and J are TRBV30 and TRBJ2-7, with D possibly matching TRBD2 (5 bases). The chain's CDR3 is CAWSRGKQYF. CDR3 nucleotide sequence: TGTGCCTGGAGTAGAGGGAAGCAGTACTTC.